The following is a T cell receptor beta chain sequence with its context. This clone appeared a few times. Its antigen is currently not known. No base qualities exist here, and no much larger clone lies one base off it. The source of the sample is a study of cytomegalovirus exposure and HLA in healthy donors (TCRdb year 2017). With regard to the full study: According to an earlier analysis of a few hundred of the donors, 150 million to 200 million T cells yielded 117 million unique TCR beta sequences and 250 to 350 Gb of sequence data. Across some 400 genotyped donors of the cohort, an average of roughly 250,000 unique TCR beta nucleotide sequences per donor were sequenced, and approximately 17% of those sequences were non-productive. The study aimed to test whether cataloging public T cell receptors could reveal signatures of past pathogen exposure. Rather than using new phenotypic data, the later analysis identified candidate immune exposures from TCR beta sequences and from how often those sequences occurred across donors. A later analysis re-analyzed previously published TCR beta repertoires from 666 donors and added high-resolution HLA genotyping to study TCR occurrence patterns. Approximately 300 gigabases of sequencing data and 70 million to 95 million unique TCR sequences made up an early release that covered nearly 650 HLA-typed donors. The number of donors typed differed by locus, with about 620-630 for A, B, C, DRB1 and DQB1, approximately 500 for DQA1, about 610 for DPA1, and around 450 for DPB1. To predict cytomegalovirus infection status, the study combined high-throughput TCR immunosequencing, statistical association of individual TCRs with disease status, and machine learning. Of the roughly 400 genotyped donors, approximately 83% fell in the genetic ancestry cluster associated with self-reported Caucasian donors. Every repertoire in the discovery cohort had been generated on one and the same sequencing platform. HLA typing included class I and class II loci at four-digit resolution. Donor age, sex, ethnicity and CMV serostatus were collected together with the repertoire data. In an earlier analysis of more than 550 of the donors, high-throughput TCR beta sequencing was used to judge whether each TCR beta V gene segment behaved as functional or pseudogenic. A later genetic analysis took genome-wide SNP genotypes for about 65% of the roughly 670 donors and used that subset as a discovery cohort. Along with the approximately 700-subject first cohort, a separate validation cohort of more than 90 different subjects was used. The study used immunosequencing to profile the T cell repertoires of approximately 630 subjects and linked those repertoires to cytomegalovirus serostatus. Four to six DR-DQ haplotypes were handled as single units for association and clustering, since linkage in the cohort was strong. The paper's findings and limits, for the study overall: Most CMV-associated TCR beta chains appeared to be HLA-restricted in a later analysis, and the HLA associations seemed to be driven largely by CMV exposure. In an earlier analysis of around 600 of the donors, most TCR beta V segments were observed in productive rearrangements about 90% or about 30% of the time, broadly matching IMGT annotations. Specific HLA alleles were associated with more than 15,000 TCR beta sequences at a false discovery rate of 0.05 in a later analysis. The study listed 150 to 200 TCR beta chains as associated with cytomegalovirus. The 87-base-pair reads could not distinguish some IMGT-functional V segments, including TRBV6-2 and TRBV6-3, so those segments were excluded. The earlier analysis of almost 600 of the donors excluded fewer than 20 rarely observed V segments, including chromosome 9 orphons, because counts were too low. Most TCR sequences were observed very rarely across donors, whereas some public TCRs were present in many individuals. Sequencing depth was assumed to be roughly uniform across donors in the presence/absence analyses, though that assumption may not hold. In a later genetic analysis, a missense DCLRE1C variant was associated with V-gene and J-gene trimming of TCR beta chains, and the association was replicated in an independent cohort. According to a later genetic analysis, donors in an Asian-associated ancestry cluster had fewer N-insertions in productive TCRs than the approximately 610-donor mean. In this cohort, only TCR beta chains were sequenced, and detectable features were limited by the absence of alpha or paired-chain data. The only immune exposure information available for the cohort was CMV serostatus. A later analysis reported that several top co-occurrence clusters appeared linked to parvovirus B19, influenza, CMV and Epstein-Barr virus. Linkage disequilibrium might explain the correlated functional status among segregating V segments, but an unknown experimental factor could not be ruled out. The classifier was reported to diagnose cytomegalovirus status with high specificity and sensitivity in both the original cohort and the validation cohort. Because HLA typing was unavailable for some donors at each locus, only the typed subset was used in association tests. In vitro tests confirmed that a few of the cytomegalovirus-associated TCR beta chains recognize cytomegalovirus antigens. A further reported finding was that TCR beta sequences accurately predicted the HLA-A and HLA-B alleles for most subjects in the first cohort. Assigning TCR associations to individual alleles was difficult when HLA alleles, especially DR and DQ, strongly co-occurred. According to the authors, the approach could potentially be generalized to other disease states and immunological phenotypes. According to a later analysis, TCR association rates differed among HLA loci, with DRB1 alleles showing the most associated TCRs and HLA-C alleles showing the fewest. A cluster of highly shared sequence variants was judged likely to be a technical artifact of the sequencing pipeline. In a later analysis, HLA-associated TCR beta chains were found to be more clonally expanded and to have lower generation probabilities than equally common non-associated chains.

The cohort was made up of about 610 healthy bone marrow donors. All cohort members were sampled while nominally healthy, although unrecorded immune exposures were likely present. The donor tested CMV seropositive, placing the donor among the 289 seropositive members of the cohort. A peripheral blood sample was collected from each donor, and TCR beta sequencing was performed on peripheral blood mononuclear cells. Genomic DNA was extracted from the blood cell samples with the Qiagen DNeasy Blood Extraction Kit. Preparation of the library involved the immunoSEQ multiplex PCR assay. A mixture of 60 forward primers for TCR Vbeta segments and 13 reverse primers for TCR Jbeta segments was used in the multiplex PCR. A multiplex PCR assay on genomic DNA amplified the CDR3 region of rearranged TCR beta genes. On the Illumina HiSeq System, the amplified TCR beta libraries were sequenced as 87-base-pair reads. In the authors' own workflow: Across the roughly 670 repertoires, a later analysis counted approximately 83 million unique TCR beta chains, about 10 million of which were shared by at least two donors. A nearest-neighbor algorithm error-corrected the raw reads and collapsed the reads into unique sequences, merging closely related sequences to remove PCR and sequencing errors. CDR3 sequences were aligned to IMGT reference sequences to assign V, D and J gene segments. Each retained sequence needed at least a six-nucleotide match to both a V gene segment and a J gene segment. A rearrangement was called productive if the CDR3 had no stop codons and remained in frame with V and J, and every other rearrangement was called non-productive. CDR3 was defined by IMGT convention, running from the second conserved V-encoded cysteine to the conserved J-encoded phenylalanine. In an earlier analysis of more than 550 of the donors, sequences lacking an unambiguous match to a single V gene segment were excluded. In an earlier analysis of approximately 550 of the donors, V segments were called functional above 56.7% productive rearrangements and were called segregating when the between-donor standard deviation exceeded 5%. To diagnose cytomegalovirus status from the catalog of TCR beta chain sequences, a statistical classification framework was built. A later analysis assigned V and J genes by comparing TCR nucleotide sequences with IMGT/GENE-DB human TR gene sequences. A later analysis assigned CDR3 sequences and most-parsimonious VDJ recombination scenarios with the TCRdist pipeline. In a later analysis, every TCR beta chain was defined by the combination of its CDR3 amino acid sequence and its V-gene family, and reads without a unique V-gene family were dropped. A later analysis removed several hundred highly shared, low-generation-probability nucleotide sequences to deal with suspected cross-contamination and a sequencing artifact. In a later analysis, a clonal expansion index for each public chain was calculated from normalized within-repertoire ranks of inferred template counts. In a later analysis, generation probabilities were computed with a VDJ recombination model fitted to out-of-frame rearrangements, and the resulting probabilities were checked against IGoR. In a later analysis, hypergeometric tests were used to score TCR-TCR, TCR-HLA and TCR-CMV co-occurrence, with a repertoire-size bias correction applied to TCR pairs. A later analysis estimated false discovery rates by permuting HLA or CMV assignments 20 times. In a later analysis, co-occurring TCRs were grouped with DBSCAN, and TCRdist sequence similarity was added when clustering was performed within HLA-allele-positive subsets. For co-occurrence clustering, repertoires with fewer than 30,000 or more than 120,000 public chains were excluded, along with five or six repertoires with anomalous nucleotide sharing. TCRdb mirrors the immuneACCESS table, restricted to in-frame sequences. Some clones are absent from its copies; in checked studies, under half trace to an unresolved V gene, and the reason for the others is unknown. The D gene and trimming were derived from the DNA, and the V and J assignments and clone size from that table. The sample table contains 150,000 to 200,000 clones; only one count was recorded for 65% to 70% of them. Jointly, the top ten make up 4% to 5.5% of the sample.

Inclusive of the bounding cysteine and phenylalanine, the CDR3 is 13 residues long. Kept here is only the CDR3 DNA, which spans 39 bases and is read in frame from base 1. The germline V gene specifies SQVTM as CDR1 and ANQGSEA as CDR2. V and J lose 3 bases and 2 bases, and a span of 5 bases separates them. Sequenced: PBMCs. The receptor was isolated from a woman aged 18-30 years in good health and CMV-seropositive. The receptor chain draws on TRBV29-1 and TRBJ2-6, and perhaps TRBD1 as D gene, on 5 matching bases. The CDR3 reads as follows: CSVEGPGANVLTF. The sequenced DNA: TGCAGCGTTGAGGGGCCTGGGGCCAACGTCCTGACTTTC. Outside the CDR3, residues come from the reference TRBV29-1 and TRBJ2-6 proteins, so the full variable domain is: SAVISQKPSRDICQRGTSLTIQCQVDSQVTMMFWYRQQPGQSLTLIATANQGSEATYESGFVIDKFPISRPNLTFSTLTVSNMSPEDSSIYLCSVEGPGANVLTFGAGSRLTVL.